Below, 19 T cell receptor beta chains from the same sample are listed, as sequenced in a study of T-cell reconstitution after alpha-beta-depleted transplantation in children (dated by TCRdb to about 2016). What this sample's treatment or condition label stands for: allogeneic hematopoietic cell transplantation with graft depleted of TCRalphabeta T cells and CD19 B cells. Libraries were constructed by PCR. This sample was sequenced with an Illumina HiSeq 2500. TCR libraries were prepared with molecular barcoding, using unique molecular identifiers to normalize TCRbeta repertoire quantification. The public reads were run again by TCRdb, first through fastp at Q25 and then through MiXCR, and only productive beta chains were kept. Each CDR3 protein appears once, grouped with its most common genes and DNA. Across this sample there are approximately 300,000 distinct CDR3 sequences, with about a tenth seen only once. Jointly, the top ten make up 7.5% of the sample.

This sample comprised PBMCs, obtained before TCRalphabeta/CD19-depleted stem cell transplant. The receptors originated from a boy younger than two with acute myeloid leukemia, due to receive a stem cell transplant.

This clonotype was recorded many times. V is TRBV20-1 and J is TRBJ2-1; 10 bases align to TRBD2. This CDR3 spans 16 amino acids. V dropped 2 bases and J dropped 5; count of bases not matched to a gene: 9. Germline V CDR1 and CDR2: DFQATT, SNEGSKA (reference sequence). The CDR3 loop is CSARTLAGVGDNEQFF. The CDR3, as DNA: TGCAGTGCTAGAACCCTAGCGGGAGTGGGGGACAATGAGCAGTTCTTC.

This clonotype was counted at least ten times. The chain carries TRBV27 and TRBJ1-2, with TRBD1 matching 7 bases. The V gene's germline CDR1 is MNHEY and CDR2 SMNVEV (reference sequence). V lost 6 bases, J lost 4 bases, and 5 bases stayed unmatched. The CDR3 is made up of 13 amino acids. The CDR3 DNA reads as TGTGCCAGCAGCCGGACAGGACGCTATGGCTACACCTTC. Protein: CASSRTGRYGYTF.

The CDR3, as DNA: TGCAGTGCTAGACCGGTGGGGTCCAATCAGCCCCAGCATTTT. Its translation: CSARPVGSNQPQHF. V gene TRBV20-1 combines with J gene TRBJ1-5; D is uncertain. The CDR3 has 14 amino acids. Germline CDR1 is DFQATT and CDR2 is SNEGSKA (reference sequence). Trimming took off 2 bases at V and 3 bases at J, with 11 bases between the two ends.

The chain is built from TRBV6-1 and TRBJ2-3; maybe TRBD1 (7 bases). The CDR3 is 15 residues long. Germline V gene data show CDR1 as MNHNS and CDR2 as SASEGT. V was shortened by 7 bases and J by 1 base, with 15 bases between the two germline ends. The CDR3 bases are TGTGCCAGCACCCCAGGGGGAGGTGGCACAGATACGCAGTATTTT. Protein sequence: CASTPGGGGTDTQYF.

This clonotype was counted many times. This chain links TRBV18 with TRBJ1-5; D remains unclear. V gave up 5 bases and J gave up 3 bases, with 11 bases separating them. Germline CDR1 is KGHSH and CDR2 is LQKENI. This CDR3 comprises 14 residues. The CDR3 region is CASSNGGDNQPQHF. The CDR3 bases are TGTGCCAGCTCAAATGGCGGGGACAATCAGCCCCAGCATTTT.

This clonotype was detected ten times or more. V and J are TRBV20-1 and TRBJ2-3; D call uncertain. Trimming stripped 1 base from V and 2 bases from J, with 16 bases between. This CDR3 has 16 residues. Germline CDR1 and CDR2: DFQATT and SNEGSKA (reference sequence). The CDR3 DNA reads as TGCAGTGCTAGAGGTTGGGCAGCCACTTCCACAGATACGCAGTATTTT. Translated: CSARGWAATSTDTQYF.

The gene calls are TRBV4-3 and TRBJ2-5; TRBD2 agrees at 8 bases. Germline assignment: CDR1 LGHNA and CDR2 YSLEER. Unmatched junction bases numbered 5, after V lost 0 bases and J lost 5 bases. The CDR3 sequence is 15 residues long. CDR3 region: CASSQDGTSAETQYF. The CDR3, as DNA: TGCGCCAGCAGCCAAGATGGGACTAGTGCGGAGACCCAGTACTTC.

This clonotype has a count of ten or more. The gene calls are TRBV9 and TRBJ2-7, with D perhaps matching TRBD2 (5 bases). V dropped 2 bases and J dropped 2 bases, with 11 bases sitting between them. The CDR3 covers 14 residues. Per the germline V gene, CDR1 is SGDLS and CDR2 is YYNGEE. CDR3 residues: CASSVLPEAYEQYF. DNA of the CDR3: TGTGCCAGCAGCGTCCTGCCGGAGGCCTACGAGCAGTACTTC.

The sample holds a few counts of this clonotype. The rearrangement links TRBV29-1 to TRBJ1-1; D is undetermined. Germline V CDR1 and CDR2: SQVTM, ANQGSEA. This CDR3 contains 13 residues. Trimming removed 7 bases at V and 1 base at J, with 13 bases between. The CDR3 bases are TGCAGCGGTCTTTGGGCAAGGAACACTGAAGCTTTCTTT. Translated, it gives CSGLWARNTEAFF.

Ten or more counts support this clonotype. The V gene is TRBV15, the J gene TRBJ1-5, with a possible D match to TRBD1 (6 bases). The germline CDR1 and CDR2 sequences are LNHNV and YYDKDF (reference sequence). This CDR3 is built from 17 residues. V was trimmed by 1 base and J by 1 base, leaving 14 bases between them. CDR3 sequence: CATSRGDRGGSNQPQHF. The CDR3 DNA sequence: TGTGCCACCAGCAGAGGGGATAGGGGGGGGAGCAATCAGCCCCAGCATTTT.

In this sample, this clonotype turned up many times. The chain recombines TRBV7-8 with TRBJ1-1; D ambiguous. CDR1 SGHVS and CDR2 FQNEAQ come from the germline V gene. V was clipped by 0 bases and J by 3 bases, with 8 bases between them. The CDR3 sequence is 14 residues long. The CDR3 DNA reads TGTGCCAGCAGCTTAGCCCCGACCTACACTGAAGCTTTCTTT. Its protein product is CASSLAPTYTEAFF.

The sample holds many counts of this clonotype. The chain links TRBV20-1 to TRBJ2-5; TRBD1 matches 12 bases. V was clipped by 4 bases and J by 4 bases; unmatched bases: 10. This CDR3 comprises 16 residues. CDR1 is DFQATT and CDR2 is SNEGSKA in the germline V gene (reference sequence). The CDR3 sequence: CSATVPGQGATETQYF. DNA of the CDR3: TGCAGTGCTACCGTTCCGGGACAGGGGGCTACAGAGACCCAGTACTTC.

This clonotype was observed at least ten times. The rearrangement uses TRBV20-1 and TRBJ2-7; D call uncertain. With 1 base removed from V and 3 bases from J, the gap between germline ends came to 10 bases. Germline-derived CDR1 and CDR2 are DFQATT and SNEGSKA (reference sequence). CDR3 length: 13 residues. CDR3 amino acids: CSARGAADYEQYF. In nucleotides, the CDR3 is TGCAGTGCTAGAGGGGCGGCGGACTACGAGCAGTACTTC.

The chain uses TRBV18 and TRBJ2-7, with D possibly TRBD2 on 6 matching bases. Germline CDR1 KGHSH, CDR2 LQKENI. V was cut by 4 bases and J by 3 bases, with 16 bases left in between. This CDR3 is built from 15 residues. The CDR3 nucleotides are TGTGCCAGCTCACGGCTGACTAGGAGAGACTACGAGCAGTACTTC. It specifies CASSRLTRRDYEQYF.

The chain joins TRBV28 to TRBJ2-3; D remains unclear. The CDR3 covers 12 residues. From germline, CDR1 is MDHEN and CDR2 SYDVKM. V was clipped by 6 bases and J by 6 bases, with 10 bases between them. This CDR3 reads CASSNSADTQYF. The CDR3 DNA reads TGTGCCAGCAGCAACAGCGCGGATACGCAGTATTTT.

Many counts were recorded for this clonotype. The gene calls are TRBV28 and TRBJ1-1, with 7 bases fitting TRBD1. The J segment lost 3 bases and the V segment lost 5 bases, leaving 9 bases of the junction unmatched. This CDR3 has 15 residues. CDR1 is MDHEN, CDR2 SYDVKM, per germline. This CDR3 is CASSPRSGGHTEAFF. The CDR3 coding sequence is TGTGCCAGCAGTCCCCGGTCAGGGGGGCACACTGAAGCTTTCTTT.

This clonotype has at least ten counts. The V call is TRBV7-6, the J call TRBJ2-7; D not resolved. CDR3 size: 12 residues. The V gene lost 4 bases and the J gene lost 7 bases, with 11 bases spanning the gap. Germline V gives CDR1 SGHVS, CDR2 FNYEAQ. CDR3 in DNA: TGTGCCAGCAGCTCGATAGGGTGGGAGCAGTACTTC. This sequence encodes CASSSIGWEQYF. Based on the CDR3 plus reference TRBV7-6 and TRBJ2-7, the full variable domain is GAGVSQSPRYKVTKRGQDVALRCDPISGHVSLYWYRQALGQGPEFLTYFNYEAQQDKSGLPNDRFSAERPEGSISTLTIQRTEQRDSAMYRCASSSIGWEQYFGPGTRLTVT.

This chain links TRBV2 with TRBJ2-7, with D perhaps TRBD1 or TRBD2 (5 bases each). Germline loops: CDR1 SNHLY, CDR2 FYNNEI. The CDR3 is made up of 12 amino acids. V was pared by 7 bases and J by 5 bases, with 12 bases between. CDR3: CASNLRGHEQYF. As DNA, the CDR3 is TGTGCCAGCAACCTAAGGGGACACGAGCAGTACTTC.

This clonotype was counted at least ten times. The rearrangement links TRBV27 to TRBJ1-2, with 7 bases fitting TRBD1. V trimming: 5 bases; J trimming: 7 bases; junction bases outside the gene matches: 4. The CDR3 has 12 amino acids. From germline, CDR1 is MNHEY and CDR2 SMNVEV (reference sequence). In nucleotides, the CDR3 is TGTGCCAGCAGTCGCTCAGGGGGTGGCTACACCTTC. Protein: CASSRSGGGYTF.